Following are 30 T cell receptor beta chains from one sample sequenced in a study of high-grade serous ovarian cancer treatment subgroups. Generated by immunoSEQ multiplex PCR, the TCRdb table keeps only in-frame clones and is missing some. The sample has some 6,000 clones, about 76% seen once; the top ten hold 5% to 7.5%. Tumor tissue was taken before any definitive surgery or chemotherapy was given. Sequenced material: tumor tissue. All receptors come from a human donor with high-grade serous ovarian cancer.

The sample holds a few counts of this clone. The CDR3 protein is CASNTRTVADTIYF. The CDR3, as DNA: TGTGCCAGCAACACTCGGACAGTTGCGGACACCATATATTTT. The chain carries TRBV6-1 and TRBJ1-3, with D possibly TRBD1 on 6 matching bases. Trimming removed 7 bases from V and 8 bases from J, with 18 bases in between. Germline loops: CDR1 MNHNS, CDR2 SASEGT. The CDR3 length is 14 residues.

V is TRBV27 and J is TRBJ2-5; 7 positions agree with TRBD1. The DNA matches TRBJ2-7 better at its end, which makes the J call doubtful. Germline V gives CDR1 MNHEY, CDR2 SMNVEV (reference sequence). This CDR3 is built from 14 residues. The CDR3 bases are TGTGCCAGCAGTTTAAGGGACAGTACCTACGAGCAGTACTTC. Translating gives CASSLRDSTYEQYF.

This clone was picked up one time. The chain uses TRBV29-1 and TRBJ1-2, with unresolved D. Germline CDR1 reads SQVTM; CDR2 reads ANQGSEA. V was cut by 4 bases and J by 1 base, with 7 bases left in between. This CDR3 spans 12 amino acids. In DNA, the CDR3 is TGCAGCGTTGCCGGGAGTAACTATGGCTACACCTTC. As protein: CSVAGSNYGYTF.

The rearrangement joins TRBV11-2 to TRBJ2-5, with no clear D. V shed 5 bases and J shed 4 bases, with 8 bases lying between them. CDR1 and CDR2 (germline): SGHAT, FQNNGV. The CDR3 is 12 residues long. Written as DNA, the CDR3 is TGTGCCAGCAGCAGCTGGGGAGAGACCCAGTACTTC. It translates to CASSSWGETQYF. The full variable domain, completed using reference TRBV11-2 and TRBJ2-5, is EAGVAQSPRYKIIEKRQSVAFWCNPISGHATLYWYQQILGQGPKLLIQFQNNGVVDDSQLPKDRFSAERLKGVDSTLKIQPAKLEDSAVYLCASSSWGETQYFGPGTRLLVL.

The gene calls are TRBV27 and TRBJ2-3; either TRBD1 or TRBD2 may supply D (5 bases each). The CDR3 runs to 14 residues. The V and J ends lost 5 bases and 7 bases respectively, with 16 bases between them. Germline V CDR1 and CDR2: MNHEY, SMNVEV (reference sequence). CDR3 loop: CASSPAGTINTQYF. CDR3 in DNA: TGTGCCAGCAGTCCCGCCGGGACCATAAATACGCAGTATTTT.

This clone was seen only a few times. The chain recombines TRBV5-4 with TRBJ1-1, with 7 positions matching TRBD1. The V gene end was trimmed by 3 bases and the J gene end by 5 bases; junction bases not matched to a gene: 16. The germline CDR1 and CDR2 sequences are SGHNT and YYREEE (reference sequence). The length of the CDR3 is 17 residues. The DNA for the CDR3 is TGTGCCAGCAGCTATGGGGTGACAGGGAATTCCGGAACTGAAGCTTTCTTT. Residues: CASSYGVTGNSGTEAFF.

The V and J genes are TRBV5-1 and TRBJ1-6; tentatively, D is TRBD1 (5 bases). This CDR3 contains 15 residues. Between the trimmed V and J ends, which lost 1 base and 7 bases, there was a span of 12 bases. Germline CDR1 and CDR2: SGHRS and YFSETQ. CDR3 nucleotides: TGCGCCAGCAGCTTGTATGGGACTCCAAATTCACCCCTCCACTTT. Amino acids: CASSLYGTPNSPLHF.

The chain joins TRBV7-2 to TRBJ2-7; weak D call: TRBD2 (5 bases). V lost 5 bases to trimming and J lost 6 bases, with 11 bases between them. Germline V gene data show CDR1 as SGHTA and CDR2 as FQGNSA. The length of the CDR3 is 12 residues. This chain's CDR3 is CASSMGVGEQYF. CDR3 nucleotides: TGTGCCAGCAGCATGGGAGTGGGCGAGCAGTACTTC.

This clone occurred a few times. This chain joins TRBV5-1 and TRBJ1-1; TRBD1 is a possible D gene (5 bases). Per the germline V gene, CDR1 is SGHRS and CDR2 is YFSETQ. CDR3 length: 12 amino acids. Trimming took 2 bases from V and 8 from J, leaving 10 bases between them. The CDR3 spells CASSLRQSEAFF. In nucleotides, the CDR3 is TGCGCCAGCAGCTTACGACAGTCCGAAGCTTTCTTT.

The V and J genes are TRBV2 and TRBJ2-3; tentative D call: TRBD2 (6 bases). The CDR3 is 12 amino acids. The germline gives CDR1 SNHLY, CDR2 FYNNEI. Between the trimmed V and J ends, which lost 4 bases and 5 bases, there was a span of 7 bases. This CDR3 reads CASSGGGDTQYF. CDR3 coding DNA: TGTGCCAGCAGTGGGGGAGGAGATACGCAGTATTTT.

The CDR3 protein is CASSKQQGAREKLFF. The CDR3 region has the DNA TGTGCCAGCAGTAAGCAACAGGGGGCACGGGAAAAACTGTTTTTT. J is TRBJ1-4 and V is TRBV6-5; TRBD1 matches at 9 bases. Trimming took 5 bases from V and 8 from J; bases not matched to a gene: 9. CDR1 is MNHEY and CDR2 is SVGAGI in the germline V gene. The CDR3 totals 15 residues.

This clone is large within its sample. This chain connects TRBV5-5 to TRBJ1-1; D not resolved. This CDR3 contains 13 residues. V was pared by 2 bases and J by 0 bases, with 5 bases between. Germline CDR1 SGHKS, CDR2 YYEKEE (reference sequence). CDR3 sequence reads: CASSFFVNTEAFF. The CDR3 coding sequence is TGTGCCAGCAGCTTCTTCGTGAACACTGAAGCTTTCTTT. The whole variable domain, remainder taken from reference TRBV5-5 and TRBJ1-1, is DAGVTQSPTHLIKTRGQQVTLRCSPISGHKSVSWYQQVLGQGPQFIFQYYEKEERGRGNFPDRFSARQFPNYSSELNVNALLLGDSALYLCASSFFVNTEAFFGQGTRLTVV.

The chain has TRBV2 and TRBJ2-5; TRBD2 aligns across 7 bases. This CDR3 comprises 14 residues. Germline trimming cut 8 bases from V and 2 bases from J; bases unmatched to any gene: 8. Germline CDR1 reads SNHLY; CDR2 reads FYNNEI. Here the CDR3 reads CASGGGSFQETQYF. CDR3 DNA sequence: TGTGCCAGCGGGGGAGGGTCCTTTCAAGAGACCCAGTACTTC.

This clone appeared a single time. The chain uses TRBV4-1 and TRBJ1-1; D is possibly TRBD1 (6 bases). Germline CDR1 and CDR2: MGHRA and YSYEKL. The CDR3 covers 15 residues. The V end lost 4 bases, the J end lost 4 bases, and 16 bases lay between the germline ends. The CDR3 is CASSLQTGLSTEAFF. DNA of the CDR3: TGCGCCAGCAGCCTCCAAACAGGGCTAAGCACTGAAGCTTTCTTT.

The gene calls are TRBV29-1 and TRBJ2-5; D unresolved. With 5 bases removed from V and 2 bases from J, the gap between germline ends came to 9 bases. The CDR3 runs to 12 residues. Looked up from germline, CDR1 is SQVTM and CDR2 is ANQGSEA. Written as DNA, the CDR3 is TGCAGCGTTTCGTCGGGTCAAGAGACCCAGTACTTC. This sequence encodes CSVSSGQETQYF.

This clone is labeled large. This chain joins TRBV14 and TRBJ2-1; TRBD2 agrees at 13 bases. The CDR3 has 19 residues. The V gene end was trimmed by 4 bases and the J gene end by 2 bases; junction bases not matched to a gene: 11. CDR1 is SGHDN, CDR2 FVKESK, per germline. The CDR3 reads CASSRRLAGGPATYNEQFF. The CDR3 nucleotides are TGTGCCAGCAGCCGACGACTAGCGGGGGGACCTGCCACCTACAATGAGCAGTTCTTC.

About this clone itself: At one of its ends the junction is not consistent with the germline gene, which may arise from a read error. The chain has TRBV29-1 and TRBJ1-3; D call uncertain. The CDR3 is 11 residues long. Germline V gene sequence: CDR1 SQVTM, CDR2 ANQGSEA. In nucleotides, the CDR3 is TGCAGCGTCGAAGGGGGAAACACCATATATTTT. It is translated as CSVEGGNTIYF. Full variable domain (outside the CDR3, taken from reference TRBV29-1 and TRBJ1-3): SAVISQKPSRDICQRGTSLTIQCQVDSQVTMMFWYRQQPGQSLTLIATANQGSEATYESGFVIDKFPISRPNLTFSTLTVSNMSPEDSSIYLCSVEGGNTIYFGEGSWLTVV.

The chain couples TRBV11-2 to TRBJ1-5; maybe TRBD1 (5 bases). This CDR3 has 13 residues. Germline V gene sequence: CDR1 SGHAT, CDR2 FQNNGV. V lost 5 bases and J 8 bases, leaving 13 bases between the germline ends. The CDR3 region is CASSAGISEPQHF. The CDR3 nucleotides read TGTGCCAGCAGCGCAGGGATTTCGGAGCCCCAGCATTTT.

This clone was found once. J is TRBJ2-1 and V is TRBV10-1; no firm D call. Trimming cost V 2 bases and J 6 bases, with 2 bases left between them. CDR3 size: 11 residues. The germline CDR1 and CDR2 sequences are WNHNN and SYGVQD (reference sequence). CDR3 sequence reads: CASSEPNEQFF. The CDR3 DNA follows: TGCGCCAGCAGTGAGCCCAATGAGCAGTTCTTC.

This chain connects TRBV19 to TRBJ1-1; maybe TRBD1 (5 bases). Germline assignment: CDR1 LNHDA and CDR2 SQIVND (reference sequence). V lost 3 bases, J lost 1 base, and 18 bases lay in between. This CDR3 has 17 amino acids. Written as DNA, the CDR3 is TGTGCCAGTAGTATTGGGCCGCCGGGACTTGGGAACACTGAAGCTTTCTTT. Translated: CASSIGPPGLGNTEAFF.

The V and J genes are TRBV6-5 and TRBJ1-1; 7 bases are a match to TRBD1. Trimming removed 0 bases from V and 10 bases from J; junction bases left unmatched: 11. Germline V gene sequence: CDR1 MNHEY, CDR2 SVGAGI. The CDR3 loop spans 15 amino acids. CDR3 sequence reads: CASSYSQGGLGGAFF. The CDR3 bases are TGTGCCAGCAGTTACTCCCAGGGGGGACTGGGGGGAGCTTTCTTT.

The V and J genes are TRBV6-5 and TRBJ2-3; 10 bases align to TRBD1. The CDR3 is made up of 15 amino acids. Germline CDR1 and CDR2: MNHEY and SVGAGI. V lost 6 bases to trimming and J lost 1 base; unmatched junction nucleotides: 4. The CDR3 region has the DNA TGTGCCAGCAGGCGACAGGGGGCCGGCACAGATACGCAGTATTTT. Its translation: CASRRQGAGTDTQYF.

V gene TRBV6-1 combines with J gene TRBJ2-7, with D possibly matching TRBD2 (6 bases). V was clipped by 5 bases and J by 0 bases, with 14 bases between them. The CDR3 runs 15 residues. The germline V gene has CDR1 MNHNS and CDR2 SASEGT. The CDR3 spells CASSSQRVSSYEQYF. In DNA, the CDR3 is TGTGCCAGCAGTTCCCAGCGGGTGAGCTCCTACGAGCAGTACTTC.

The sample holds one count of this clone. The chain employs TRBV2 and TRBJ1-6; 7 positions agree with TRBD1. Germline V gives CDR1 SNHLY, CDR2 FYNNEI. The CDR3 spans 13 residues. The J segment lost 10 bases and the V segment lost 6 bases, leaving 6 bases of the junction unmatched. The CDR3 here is CASRTGSESPLHF. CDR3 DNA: TGTGCCAGCAGGACAGGGTCTGAGTCACCCCTCCACTTT.

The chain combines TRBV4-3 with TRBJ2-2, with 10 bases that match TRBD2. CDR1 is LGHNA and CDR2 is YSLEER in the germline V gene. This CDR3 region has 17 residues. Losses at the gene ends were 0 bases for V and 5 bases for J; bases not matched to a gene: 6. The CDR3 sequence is CASSQELAGGRTGELFF. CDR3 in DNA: TGCGCCAGCAGCCAAGAGTTAGCGGGGGGTCGGACCGGGGAGCTGTTTTTT.

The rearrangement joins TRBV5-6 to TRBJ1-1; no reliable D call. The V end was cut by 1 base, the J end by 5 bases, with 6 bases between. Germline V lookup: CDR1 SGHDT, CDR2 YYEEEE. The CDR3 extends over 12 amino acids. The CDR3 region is CASSLLSTEAFF. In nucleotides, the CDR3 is TGTGCCAGCAGCTTGCTGAGTACTGAAGCTTTCTTT.

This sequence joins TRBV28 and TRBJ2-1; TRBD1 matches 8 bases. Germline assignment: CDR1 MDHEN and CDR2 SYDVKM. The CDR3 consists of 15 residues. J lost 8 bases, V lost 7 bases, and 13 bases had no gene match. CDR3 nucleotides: TGTGCCAGCAATTCCGGGACAGGTGGGTCTTATGAGCAGTTCTTC. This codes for CASNSGTGGSYEQFF.

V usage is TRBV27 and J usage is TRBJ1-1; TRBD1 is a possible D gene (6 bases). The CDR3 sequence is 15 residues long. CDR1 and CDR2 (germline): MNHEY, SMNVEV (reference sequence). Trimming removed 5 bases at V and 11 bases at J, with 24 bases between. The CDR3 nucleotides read TGTGCCAGCAGTCCCACAAGGGAACAGGGTATGGGCGCTTTCTTT. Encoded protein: CASSPTREQGMGAFF.

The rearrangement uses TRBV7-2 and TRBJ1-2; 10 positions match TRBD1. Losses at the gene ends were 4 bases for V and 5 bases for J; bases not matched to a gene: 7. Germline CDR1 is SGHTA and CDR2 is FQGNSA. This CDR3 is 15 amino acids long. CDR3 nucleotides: TGTGCCAGCAGCTGGAAGGACAGGGGGTATTATGGCTACACCTTC. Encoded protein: CASSWKDRGYYGYTF.

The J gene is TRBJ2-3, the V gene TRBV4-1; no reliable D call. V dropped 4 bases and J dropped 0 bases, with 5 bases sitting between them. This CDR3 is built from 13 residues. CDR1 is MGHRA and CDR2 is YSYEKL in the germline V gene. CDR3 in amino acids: CASSRDSTDTQYF. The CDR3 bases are TGCGCCAGCAGCCGAGACAGCACAGATACGCAGTATTTT.